Listed below are T cell receptor beta chains from one sample, sequenced in a study of cytomegalovirus exposure and HLA in healthy donors. Profiled with immunoSEQ multiplex PCR; TCRdb holds only in-frame clones, not every one. The profile shows more than 100,000 clones, 80% to 85% of them singletons. The material sequenced was PBMCs. These receptors were collected from a man between 25 and 39 years old in good health and CMV-seronegative. CDR3s include the opening cysteine and the closing phenylalanine or tryptophan. A D gene is named only where the DNA matches it firmly. Size tells how often a clone was seen (once, few, many) or the class of an expanded clone, and some rows leave it out.

CASSYRDRGTVAYNEQFF	TGTGCCAGCAGCTACCGGGACAGGGGCACCGTTGCCTACAATGAGCAGTTCTTC	TRBD1	TRBJ2-1	-	TRBV7-8
CASSEGWVGGRGANVLTF	TGTGCCAGCAGTGAAGGATGGGTCGGCGGCCGTGGGGCCAACGTCCTGACTTTC	-	TRBJ2-6	-	TRBV6-1
CASSSTDYPEQFF	TGTGCCAGCAGTTCCACCGACTATCCGGAGCAGTTCTTC	-	TRBJ2-1	-	TRBV6-6
CASSRQDSYEQYF	TGCGCCAGCAGCCGCCAGGATTCCTACGAGCAGTACTTC	-	TRBJ2-7	-	TRBV5-1
CASSLRSGNQPQHF	TGTGCCAGCAGTTTACGGAGCGGCAATCAGCCCCAGCATTTT	-	TRBJ1-5	-	TRBV28
CASSPPETNEKLFF	TGTGCCAGCTCACCACCTGAGACTAATGAAAAACTGTTTTTT	-	TRBJ1-4	once	TRBV18
CASSLAAGGSNSPLHF	TGTGCCAGCAGCTTGGCGGCAGGCGGGTCTAATTCACCCCTCCACTTT	-	TRBJ1-6	once	TRBV5-4
CASSLTGTGGYTF	TGTGCCAGCAGTTTAACAGGGACGGGTGGCTACACCTTC	-	TRBJ1-2	-	TRBV27
CASSQDRDSANTGELFF	TGCGCCAGCAGCCAAGACCGGGACAGCGCGAACACCGGGGAGCTGTTTTTT	TRBD1	TRBJ2-2	-	TRBV4-1
CASSAASGAYPMGYTF	TGTGCCAGCAGCGCGGCGTCAGGGGCATACCCTATGGGCTACACCTTC	-	TRBJ1-2	-	TRBV5-6
CASSIGPNTEAFF	TGTGCCAGCAGCATTGGGCCGAACACTGAAGCTTTCTTT	-	TRBJ1-1	-	TRBV7-8
CASSQEVTSGYNEQFF	TGTGCCAGCAGCCAAGAGGTCACTAGCGGGTACAATGAGCAGTTCTTC	TRBD2	TRBJ2-1	-	TRBV4-2
CASSPRDRSIYEQYF	TGTGCCAGCAGCCCGAGGGACAGATCGATTTACGAGCAGTACTTC	TRBD1	TRBJ2-7	-	TRBV5-4
CASTYRGGNTEAFF	TGTGCCAGCACCTACAGGGGGGGGAACACTGAAGCTTTCTTT	TRBD1	TRBJ1-1	-	TRBV6-5
CASREPGLRQYF	TGTGCCAGCAGGGAACCCGGACTTAGGCAGTACTTC	-	TRBJ2-7	-	TRBV28
CASSYASGGGYNEQFF	TGTGCCAGCTCATACGCTAGCGGGGGCGGTTACAATGAGCAGTTCTTC	TRBD2	TRBJ2-1	few	TRBV9
CASGPTLNYGYTF	TGTGCCAGCGGGCCCACGCTAAACTATGGCTACACCTTC	-	TRBJ1-2	few	TRBV6-1
CASSQEFGDSFLGNQPQHF	TGCGCCAGCAGCCAAGAGTTTGGGGACAGCTTTCTGGGCAATCAGCCCCAGCATTTT	TRBD1	TRBJ1-5	once	TRBV4-1
CASSIYSGTRPYEQYF	TGTGCCAGTAGTATTTATTCCGGGACTAGGCCTTACGAGCAGTACTTC	TRBD2	TRBJ2-7	-	TRBV19
CASRLTGGPTNEKLFF	TGTGCCAGCAGACTCACAGGGGGTCCAACTAATGAAAAACTGTTTTTT	TRBD1	TRBJ1-4	-	TRBV7-2
CASKQGWSSYNSPLHF	TGTGCCAGCAAACAGGGGTGGAGCTCCTATAATTCACCCCTCCACTTT	TRBD1	TRBJ1-6	-	TRBV2
CAWSVVRGNIQYF	TGTGCCTGGAGTGTGGTTAGGGGGAACATTCAGTACTTC	-	TRBJ2-4	-	TRBV30
CSVARPGGYTGELFF	TGCAGCGTTGCCCGGCCAGGGGGCTACACCGGGGAGCTGTTTTTT	TRBD1	TRBJ2-2	-	TRBV29-1
CASPPGLAGHYEQYF	TGTGCCAGCCCGCCCGGGCTAGCGGGTCACTACGAGCAGTACTTC	TRBD2	TRBJ2-7	-	TRBV6-1
CASSFARTVNYGYTF	TGTGCCAGCAGCTTCGCTAGGACAGTTAACTATGGCTACACCTTC	-	TRBJ1-2	-	TRBV5-8
CASSPLPGDQETQYF	TGTGCCAGCAGCCCCTTACCGGGGGACCAAGAGACCCAGTACTTC	-	TRBJ2-5	-	TRBV7-9
CASSLWGQGASEQYF	TGTGCCAGCAGCTTGTGGGGACAGGGGGCCTCCGAGCAGTACTTC	TRBD1	TRBJ2-7	-	TRBV5-4
CASSVVGGGYPDTQYF	TGTGCCAGCAGCGTAGTAGGCGGGGGATACCCAGATACGCAGTATTTT	TRBD2	TRBJ2-3	once	TRBV9
CASSERGIDNSPLHF	TGTGCCAGCAGTGAACGGGGAATTGATAATTCACCCCTCCACTTT	-	TRBJ1-6	-	TRBV6-1